The 11 T cell receptor beta chains listed next were all sequenced from one sample in a study of monozygotic twins with inflammatory bowel disease. Reanalyzing the 5' RACE reads, TCRdb keeps one entry per CDR3 protein, without DNA. Recorded for this sample: around 97,000 distinct CDR3 sequences. Material for sequencing was blood. The receptor set was obtained from a human donor with ulcerative colitis or Crohn's disease, or a healthy co-twin of an affected twin (not recorded which).

V usage is TRBV28 and J usage is TRBJ2-7; with no DNA, the TCRdb D assignment of TRBD1 cannot be verified. The CDR3 runs 12 residues. Germline assignment: CDR1 MDHEN and CDR2 SYDVKM. CDR3 sequence reads: CASSSGVYEQYF.

The chain is built from TRBV12-3 or TRBV12-4 and TRBJ2-2; TCRdb designates TRBD1, a call that cannot be tested without DNA. The CDR3 spans 16 residues. CDR3 sequence reads: CASSPIPGQGTGELFF.

This sequence joins TRBV5-4 and TRBJ2-5. Germline CDR1 SGHNT, CDR2 YYREEE (reference sequence). The CDR3 is made up of 14 amino acids. This chain's CDR3 is CASSLNMDQETQYF.

The rearrangement joins TRBV15 to TRBJ2-3; the D call of TRBD2 rests on TCRdb alone, since no DNA is present to check it. Germline CDR1 LNHNV, CDR2 YYDKDF (reference sequence). The CDR3 contains 17 residues. CDR3 sequence: CATSGMRGQANTDTQYF. Together with reference TRBV15 and TRBJ2-3, the CDR3 gives the full variable domain: DAMVIQNPRYQVTQFGKPVTLSCSQTLNHNVMYWYQQKSSQAPKLLFHYYDKDFNNEADTPDNFQSRRPNTSFCFLDIRSPGLGDTAMYLCATSGMRGQANTDTQYFGPGTRLTVL.

This chain joins TRBV28 and TRBJ1-1. Germline V gene lookup returns CDR1 MDHEN and CDR2 SYDVKM. This CDR3 contains 13 residues. CDR3 protein: CASSIGDYRSAFF.

This chain connects TRBV7-2 to TRBJ2-7; no DNA is available, so the TRBD1 call from TCRdb remains unchecked. CDR1 is SGHTA and CDR2 is FQGNSA in the germline V gene. The CDR3 consists of 14 residues. The CDR3 reads CASSGGTGGLEQYF. The variable domain in full, completed from reference TRBV7-2 and TRBJ2-7, reads GAGVSQSPSNKVTEKGKDVELRCDPISGHTALYWYRQSLGQGLEFLIYFQGNSAPDKSGLPSDRFSAERTGGSVSTLTIQRTQQEDSAVYLCASSGGTGGLEQYFGPGTRLTVT.

This chain joins TRBV7-8 and TRBJ2-2; TCRdb lists TRBD2, though no DNA is available to test this call. This CDR3 comprises 16 residues. The germline V gene has CDR1 SGHVS and CDR2 FQNEAQ. The CDR3 here is CASSLGGGRATGELFF.

V usage is TRBV5-1 and J usage is TRBJ1-1. The CDR3 is made up of 12 amino acids. Germline CDR1 and CDR2: SGHRS and YFSETQ. CDR3 sequence: CASSLAGIPPTF.

The chain's CDR3 is CASTVGTGWNYGYTF. The gene calls are TRBV5-1 and TRBJ1-2; TCRdb selects TRBD1, and the lack of DNA leaves this call unchecked. The germline V gene encodes CDR1 SGHRS and CDR2 YFSETQ. CDR3 length: 15 amino acids.

The J gene is TRBJ2-5, the V gene TRBV5-1; TCRdb outputs TRBD1, but without DNA this stays unchecked. This CDR3 contains 13 residues. Germline values: CDR1 SGHRS, CDR2 YFSETQ. The CDR3 here is CASSQQEGETQYF.

The CDR3: CASSQDSGYTF. The V call is TRBV28, the J call TRBJ1-2; TCRdb names TRBD1, which stays unverified in the absence of DNA. This CDR3 comprises 11 residues. The V gene's germline CDR1 is MDHEN and CDR2 SYDVKM.